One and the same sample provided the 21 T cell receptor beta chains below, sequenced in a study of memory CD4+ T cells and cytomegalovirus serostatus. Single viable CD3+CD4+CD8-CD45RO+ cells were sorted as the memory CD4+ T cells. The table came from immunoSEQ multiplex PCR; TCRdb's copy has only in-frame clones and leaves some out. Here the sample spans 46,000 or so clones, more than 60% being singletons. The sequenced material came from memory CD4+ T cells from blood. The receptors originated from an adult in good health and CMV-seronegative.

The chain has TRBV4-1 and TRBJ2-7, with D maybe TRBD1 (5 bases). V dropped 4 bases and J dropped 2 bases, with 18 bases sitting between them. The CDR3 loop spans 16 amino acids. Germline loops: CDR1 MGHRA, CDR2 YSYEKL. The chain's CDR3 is CASSRVDLGPTYEQYF. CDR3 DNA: TGCGCCAGCAGCCGCGTAGACTTGGGGCCGACCTACGAGCAGTACTTC.

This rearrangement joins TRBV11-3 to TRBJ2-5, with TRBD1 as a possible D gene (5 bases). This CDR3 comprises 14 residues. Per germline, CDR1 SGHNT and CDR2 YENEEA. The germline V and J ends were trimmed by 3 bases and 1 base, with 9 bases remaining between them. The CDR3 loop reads CASSFQGSQETQYF. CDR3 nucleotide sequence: TGTGCCAGCAGCTTTCAGGGTTCCCAAGAGACCCAGTACTTC.

This CDR3 is CATSRGKYGRSGANVLTF. In nucleotides, the CDR3 is TGTGCCACCAGCAGAGGAAAGTACGGTCGCTCTGGGGCCAACGTCCTGACTTTC. V usage is TRBV15 and J usage is TRBJ2-6; D not resolved. Germline CDR1 reads LNHNV; CDR2 reads YYDKDF (reference sequence). V shed 1 base and J shed 0 bases, with 13 bases lying between them. The CDR3 totals 18 residues.

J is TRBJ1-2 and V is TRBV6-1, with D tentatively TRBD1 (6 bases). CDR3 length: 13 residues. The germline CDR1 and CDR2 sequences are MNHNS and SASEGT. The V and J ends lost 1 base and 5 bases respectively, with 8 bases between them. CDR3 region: CASSEVGQYGYTF. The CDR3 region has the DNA TGTGCCAGCAGTGAAGTAGGACAGTATGGCTACACCTTC.

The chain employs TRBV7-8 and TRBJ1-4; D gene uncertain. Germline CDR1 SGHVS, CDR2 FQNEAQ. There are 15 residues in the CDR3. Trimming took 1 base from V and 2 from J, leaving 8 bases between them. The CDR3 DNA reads TGTGCCAGCAGCTTAGGTAGAGACACTAATGAAAAACTGTTTTTT. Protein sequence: CASSLGRDTNEKLFF.

The chain's CDR3 is CASSLSHSYSNQPQHF. The CDR3, as DNA: TGTGCCAGCAGTTTATCGCACAGTTATAGCAATCAGCCCCAGCATTTT. The rearrangement links TRBV27 to TRBJ1-5, with D unclear. This CDR3 is 16 amino acids long. V was pared by 0 bases and J by 0 bases, with 9 bases between. Germline assignment: CDR1 MNHEY and CDR2 SMNVEV (reference sequence).

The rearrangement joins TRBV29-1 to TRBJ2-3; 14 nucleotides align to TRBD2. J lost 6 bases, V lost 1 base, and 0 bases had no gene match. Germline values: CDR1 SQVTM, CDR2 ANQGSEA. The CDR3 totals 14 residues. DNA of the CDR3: TGCAGCGTTGAAGGGACTAGCGGGGGGGATACGCAGTATTTT. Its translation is CSVEGTSGGDTQYF.

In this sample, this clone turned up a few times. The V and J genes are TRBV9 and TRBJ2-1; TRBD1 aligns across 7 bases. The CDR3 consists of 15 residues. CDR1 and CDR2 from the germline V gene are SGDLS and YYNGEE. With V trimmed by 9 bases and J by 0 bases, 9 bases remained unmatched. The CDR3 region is CATQDRASSYNEQFF. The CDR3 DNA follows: TGTGCCACCCAAGACAGGGCAAGCTCCTACAATGAGCAGTTCTTC. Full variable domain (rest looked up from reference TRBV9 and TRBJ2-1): DSGVTQTPKHLITATGQRVTLRCSPRSGDLSVYWYQQSLDQGLQFLIQYYNGEERAKGNILERFSAQQFPDLHSELNLSSLELGDSALYFCATQDRASSYNEQFFGPGTRLTVL.

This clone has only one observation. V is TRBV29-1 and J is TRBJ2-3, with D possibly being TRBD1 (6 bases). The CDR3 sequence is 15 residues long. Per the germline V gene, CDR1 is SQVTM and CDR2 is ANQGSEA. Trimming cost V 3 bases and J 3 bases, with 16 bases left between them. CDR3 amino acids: CSVDVQGVRTDTQYF. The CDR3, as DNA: TGCAGCGTTGATGTACAGGGCGTGAGGACAGATACGCAGTATTTT.

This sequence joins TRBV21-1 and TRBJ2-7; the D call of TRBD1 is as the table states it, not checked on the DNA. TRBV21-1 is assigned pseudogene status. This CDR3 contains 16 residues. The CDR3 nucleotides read TGTGCCAGCAGCAAAGGAAGACAGGGCCCTTCCTACGAGCAGTACTTC. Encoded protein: CASSKGRQGPSYEQYF.

CDR3 nucleotides: TGCAGCGCCGAAGGGGAACGGGGGTACCAAGAGACCCAGTACTTC. Translated, it gives CSAEGERGYQETQYF. The genes are TRBV29-1 and TRBJ2-5, with D possibly matching TRBD2 (6 bases). Looked up from germline, CDR1 is SQVTM and CDR2 is ANQGSEA. Between the trimmed V and J ends, which lost 7 bases and 0 bases, there was a span of 18 bases. The CDR3 covers 15 residues.

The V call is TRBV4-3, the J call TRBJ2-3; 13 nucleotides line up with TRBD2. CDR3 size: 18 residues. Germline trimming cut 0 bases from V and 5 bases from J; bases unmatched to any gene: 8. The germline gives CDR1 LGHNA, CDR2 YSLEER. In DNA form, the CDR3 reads TGCGCCAGCAGCCAAGAGAGTGCACTAGCGGGGGGGCTAGATACGCAGTATTTT. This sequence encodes CASSQESALAGGLDTQYF.

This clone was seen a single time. The DNA for the CDR3 is TGTGCCAGCAGTGAAGGAGGGACGCCCTCCTACGAGCAGTACTTC. Translated: CASSEGGTPSYEQYF. The chain is built from TRBV6-1 and TRBJ2-7, with D perhaps matching TRBD1 or TRBD2 (5 bases each). The germline V and J ends were trimmed by 1 base and 0 bases, with 10 bases remaining between them. Germline CDR1 is MNHNS and CDR2 is SASEGT. This CDR3 is built from 15 residues.

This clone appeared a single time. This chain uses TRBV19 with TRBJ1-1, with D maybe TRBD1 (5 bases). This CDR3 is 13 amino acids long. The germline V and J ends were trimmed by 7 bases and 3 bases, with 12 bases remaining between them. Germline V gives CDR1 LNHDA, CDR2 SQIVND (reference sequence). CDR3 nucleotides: TGTGCCAGTAAGACACGAGGGGACACTGAAGCTTTCTTT. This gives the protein CASKTRGDTEAFF.

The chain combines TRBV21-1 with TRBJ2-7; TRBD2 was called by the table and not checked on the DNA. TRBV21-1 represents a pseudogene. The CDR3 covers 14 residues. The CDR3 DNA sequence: TGTGCCAGCAGCAAAGCGCCAGGGAGGAACGAGCAGTACTTC. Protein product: CASSKAPGRNEQYF.

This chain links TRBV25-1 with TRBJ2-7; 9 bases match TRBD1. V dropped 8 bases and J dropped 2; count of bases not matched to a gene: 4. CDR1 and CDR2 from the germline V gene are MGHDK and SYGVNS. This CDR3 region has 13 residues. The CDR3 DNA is TGTGCCAGCGCCGGGACAGGGCCCTACGAGCAGTACTTC. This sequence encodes CASAGTGPYEQYF.

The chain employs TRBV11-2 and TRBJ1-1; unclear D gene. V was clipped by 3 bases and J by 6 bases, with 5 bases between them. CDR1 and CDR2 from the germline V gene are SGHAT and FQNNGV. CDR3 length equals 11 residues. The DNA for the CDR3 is TGTGCCAGCAGCTTGGACGCTGAAGCTTTCTTT. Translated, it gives CASSLDAEAFF.

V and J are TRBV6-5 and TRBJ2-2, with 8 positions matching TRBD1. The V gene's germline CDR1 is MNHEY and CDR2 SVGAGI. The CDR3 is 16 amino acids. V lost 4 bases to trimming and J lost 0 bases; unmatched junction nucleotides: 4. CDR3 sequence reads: CASSFWTGPNTGELFF. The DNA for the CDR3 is TGTGCCAGCAGTTTTTGGACAGGGCCGAACACCGGGGAGCTGTTTTTT.

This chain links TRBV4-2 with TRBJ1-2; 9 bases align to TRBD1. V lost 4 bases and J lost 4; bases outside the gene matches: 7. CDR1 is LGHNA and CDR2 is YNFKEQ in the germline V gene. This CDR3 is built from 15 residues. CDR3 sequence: CASSRPGQGSYGYTF. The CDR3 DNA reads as TGTGCCAGCAGCCGACCGGGACAGGGATCCTATGGCTACACCTTC.

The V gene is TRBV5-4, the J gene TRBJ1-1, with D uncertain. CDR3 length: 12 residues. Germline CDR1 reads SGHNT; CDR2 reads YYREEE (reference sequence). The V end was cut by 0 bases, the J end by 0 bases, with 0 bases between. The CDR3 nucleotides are TGTGCCAGCAGCTTGGTGAACACTGAAGCTTTCTTT. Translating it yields CASSLVNTEAFF.

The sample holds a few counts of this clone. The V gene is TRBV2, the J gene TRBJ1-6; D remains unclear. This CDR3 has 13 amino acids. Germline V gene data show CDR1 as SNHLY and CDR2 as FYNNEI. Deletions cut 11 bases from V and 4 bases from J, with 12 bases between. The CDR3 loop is CAGLSGYNSPLHF. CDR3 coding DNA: TGTGCCGGACTAAGTGGATATAATTCACCCCTCCACTTT.